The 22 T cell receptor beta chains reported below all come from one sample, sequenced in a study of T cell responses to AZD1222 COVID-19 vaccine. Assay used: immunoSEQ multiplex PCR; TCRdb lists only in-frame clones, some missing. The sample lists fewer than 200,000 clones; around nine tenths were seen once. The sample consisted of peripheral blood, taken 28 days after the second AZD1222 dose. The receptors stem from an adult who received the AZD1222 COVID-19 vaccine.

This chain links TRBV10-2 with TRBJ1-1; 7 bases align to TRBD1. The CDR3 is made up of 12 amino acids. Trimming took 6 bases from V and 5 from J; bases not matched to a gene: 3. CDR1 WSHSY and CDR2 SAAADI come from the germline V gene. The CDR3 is CASRRGLTEAFF. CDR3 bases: TGCGCCAGCAGAAGGGGGCTAACTGAAGCTTTCTTT.

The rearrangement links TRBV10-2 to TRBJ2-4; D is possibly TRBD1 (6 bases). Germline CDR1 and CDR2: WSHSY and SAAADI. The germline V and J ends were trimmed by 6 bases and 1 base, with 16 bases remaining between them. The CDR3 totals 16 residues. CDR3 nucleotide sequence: TGCGCCAGCAGGGCCAACAGGGAAAGGGCCAAAAACATTCAGTACTTC. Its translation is CASRANRERAKNIQYF.

CDR3 protein: CASSWADRGIQASGNTIYF. The CDR3 nucleotides are TGTGCCAGCTCATGGGCGGACAGGGGAATACAAGCCTCTGGAAACACCATATATTTT. The chain is built from TRBV18 and TRBJ1-3, with 9 bases fitting TRBD1. The CDR3 contains 19 residues. Trimming at V came to 5 bases and at J to 0 bases, leaving 14 bases not matched to a gene. Germline CDR1 and CDR2: KGHSH and LQKENI.

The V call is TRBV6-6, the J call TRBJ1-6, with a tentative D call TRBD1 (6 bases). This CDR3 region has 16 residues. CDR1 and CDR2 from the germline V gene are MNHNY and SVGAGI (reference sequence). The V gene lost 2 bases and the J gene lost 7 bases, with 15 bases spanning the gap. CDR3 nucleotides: TGTGCCAGCAGTTACACCAGGGGACCGGGCAATTCACCCCTCCACTTT. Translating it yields CASSYTRGPGNSPLHF.

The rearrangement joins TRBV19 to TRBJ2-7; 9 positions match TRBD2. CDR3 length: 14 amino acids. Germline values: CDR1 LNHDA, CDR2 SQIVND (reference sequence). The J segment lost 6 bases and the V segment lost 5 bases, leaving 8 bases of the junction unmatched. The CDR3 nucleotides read TGTGCCAGTAGTTTCCAGGGACTAGCTGGCGAGCAGTACTTC. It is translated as CASSFQGLAGEQYF.

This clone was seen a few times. CDR3 amino acids: CASRWRGGNTEAFF. In nucleotides, the CDR3 is TGTGCCAGCCGATGGAGGGGCGGGAACACTGAAGCTTTCTTT. The rearrangement uses TRBV27 and TRBJ1-1; weak D call: TRBD1 (5 bases). This CDR3 comprises 14 residues. Per the germline V gene, CDR1 is MNHEY and CDR2 is SMNVEV (reference sequence). Trimming shortened V by 8 bases and J by 1 base, and 14 bases separated the two germline ends.

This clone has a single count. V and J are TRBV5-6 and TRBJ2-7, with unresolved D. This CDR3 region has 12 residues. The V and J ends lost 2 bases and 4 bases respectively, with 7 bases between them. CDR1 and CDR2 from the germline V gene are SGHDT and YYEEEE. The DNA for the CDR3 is TGTGCCAGCAGCTTTGGACGGTACGAGCAGTACTTC. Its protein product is CASSFGRYEQYF.

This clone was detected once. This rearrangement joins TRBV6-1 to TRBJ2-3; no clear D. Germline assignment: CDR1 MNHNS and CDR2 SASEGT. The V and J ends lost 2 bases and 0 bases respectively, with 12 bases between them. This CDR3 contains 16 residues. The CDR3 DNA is TGTGCCAGCAGTGAAACACCAGGACGAAGCACAGATACGCAGTATTTT. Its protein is CASSETPGRSTDTQYF.

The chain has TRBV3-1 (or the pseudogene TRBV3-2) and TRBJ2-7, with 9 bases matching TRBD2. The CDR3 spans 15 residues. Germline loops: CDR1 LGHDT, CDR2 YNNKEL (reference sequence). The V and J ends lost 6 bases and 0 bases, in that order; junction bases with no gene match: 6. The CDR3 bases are TGTGCCAGCAGTCCGGGCGGGGGGGCCTCCTACGAGCAGTACTTC. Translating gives CASSPGGGASYEQYF.

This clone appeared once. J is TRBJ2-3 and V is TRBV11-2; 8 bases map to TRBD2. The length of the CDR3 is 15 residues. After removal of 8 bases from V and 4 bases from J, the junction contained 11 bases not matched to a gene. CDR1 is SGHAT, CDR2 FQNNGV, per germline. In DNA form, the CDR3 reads TGTGCCAGCCCCAGCGGCGGGGGGCCGGCAGATACGCAGTATTTT. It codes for CASPSGGGPADTQYF.

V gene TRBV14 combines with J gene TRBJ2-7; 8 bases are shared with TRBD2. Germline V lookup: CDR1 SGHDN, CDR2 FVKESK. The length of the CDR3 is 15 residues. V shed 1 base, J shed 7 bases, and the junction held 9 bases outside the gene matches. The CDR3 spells CASSQGVAGWLEQYF. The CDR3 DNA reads TGTGCCAGCAGCCAAGGAGTAGCGGGGTGGTTGGAGCAGTACTTC.

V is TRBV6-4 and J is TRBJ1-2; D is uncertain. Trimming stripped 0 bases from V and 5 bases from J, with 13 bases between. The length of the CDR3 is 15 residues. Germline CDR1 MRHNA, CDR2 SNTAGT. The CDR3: CASSDSRYGSYGYTF. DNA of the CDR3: TGTGCCAGCAGTGACTCGAGGTACGGCTCATATGGCTACACCTTC.

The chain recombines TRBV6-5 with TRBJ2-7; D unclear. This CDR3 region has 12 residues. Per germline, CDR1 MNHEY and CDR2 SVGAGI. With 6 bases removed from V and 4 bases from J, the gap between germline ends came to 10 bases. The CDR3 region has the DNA TGTGCCAGCAGCCAGACCAGTTACGAGCAGTACTTC. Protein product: CASSQTSYEQYF.

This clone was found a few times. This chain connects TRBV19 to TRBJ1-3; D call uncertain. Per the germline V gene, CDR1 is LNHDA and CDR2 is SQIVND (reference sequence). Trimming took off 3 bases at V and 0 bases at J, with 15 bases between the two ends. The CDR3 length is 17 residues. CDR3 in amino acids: CASSIEALWGSGNTIYF. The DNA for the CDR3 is TGTGCCAGTAGTATCGAGGCCCTATGGGGCTCTGGAAACACCATATATTTT.

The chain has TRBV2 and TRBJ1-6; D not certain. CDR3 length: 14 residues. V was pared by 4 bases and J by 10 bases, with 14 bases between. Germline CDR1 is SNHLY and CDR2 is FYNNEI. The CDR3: CASSGFRNDSPLHF. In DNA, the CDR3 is TGTGCCAGCAGTGGGTTCAGGAACGACTCACCCCTCCACTTT.

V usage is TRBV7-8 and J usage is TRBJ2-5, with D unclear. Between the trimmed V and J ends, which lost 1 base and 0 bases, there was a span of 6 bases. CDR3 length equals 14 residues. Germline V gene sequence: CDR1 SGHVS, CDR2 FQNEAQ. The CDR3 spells CASSLEAYQETQYF. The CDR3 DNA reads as TGTGCCAGCAGCTTAGAGGCGTACCAAGAGACCCAGTACTTC.

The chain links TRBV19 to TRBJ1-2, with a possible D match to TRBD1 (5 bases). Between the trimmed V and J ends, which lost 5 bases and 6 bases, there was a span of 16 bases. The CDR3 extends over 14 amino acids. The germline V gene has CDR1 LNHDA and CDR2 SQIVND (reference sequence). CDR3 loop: CASSRLSRDNGYTF. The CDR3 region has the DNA TGTGCCAGTAGTCGCCTGAGCAGGGATAATGGCTACACCTTC.

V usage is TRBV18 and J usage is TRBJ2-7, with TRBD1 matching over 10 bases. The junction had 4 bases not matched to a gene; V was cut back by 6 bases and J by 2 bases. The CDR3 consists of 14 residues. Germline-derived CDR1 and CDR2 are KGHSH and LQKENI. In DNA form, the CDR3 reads TGTGCCAGCTCTCCCGGGACAGGGGCCTACGAGCAGTACTTC. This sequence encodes CASSPGTGAYEQYF.

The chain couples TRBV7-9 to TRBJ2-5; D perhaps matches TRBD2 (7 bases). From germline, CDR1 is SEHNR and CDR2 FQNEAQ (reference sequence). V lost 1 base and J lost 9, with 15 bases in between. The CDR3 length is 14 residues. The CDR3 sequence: CASSLDRRGGAQYF. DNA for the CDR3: TGTGCCAGCAGCTTAGATAGACGAGGGGGGGCCCAGTACTTC.

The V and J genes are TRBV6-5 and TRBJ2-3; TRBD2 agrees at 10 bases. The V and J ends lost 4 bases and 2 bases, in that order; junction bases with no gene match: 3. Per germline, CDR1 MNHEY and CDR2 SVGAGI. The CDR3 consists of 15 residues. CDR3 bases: TGTGCCAGCAGTTCTCTAGCGGGGGACACAGATACGCAGTATTTT. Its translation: CASSSLAGDTDTQYF.

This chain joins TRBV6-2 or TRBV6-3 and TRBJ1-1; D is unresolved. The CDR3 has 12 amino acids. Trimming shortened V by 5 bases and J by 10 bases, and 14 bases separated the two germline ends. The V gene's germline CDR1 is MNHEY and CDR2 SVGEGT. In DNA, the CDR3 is TGTGCCAGCAGTGGGAGATACGCTCGAGCTTTCTTT. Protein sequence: CASSGRYARAFF.

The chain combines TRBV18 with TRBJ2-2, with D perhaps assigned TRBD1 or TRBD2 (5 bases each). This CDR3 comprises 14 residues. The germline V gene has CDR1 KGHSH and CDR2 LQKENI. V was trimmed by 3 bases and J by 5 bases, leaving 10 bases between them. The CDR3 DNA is TGTGCCAGCTCACCCGGGGCGGAGACCGGGGAGCTGTTTTTT. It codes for CASSPGAETGELFF.